The clone carrying this T cell receptor beta chain was counted between two and nine times. The target antigen is unknown. This PCR relied on a set of 60 Vbeta primers and 13 Jbeta primers. Profiled with immunoSEQ multiplex PCR; TCRdb holds only in-frame clones, not every one. The sample holds around 150,000 clones, approximately 71% seen once. This sample is part of a study of cytomegalovirus exposure and HLA in healthy donors. The CDR3 consists of 13 residues. The germline V gene has CDR1 SGDLS and CDR2 YYNGEE. Points from the study as a whole: Only CMV serostatus was available as immune exposure information. Later analysis associated a missense DCLRE1C variant with TCR beta V- and J-gene trimming.

The sample comprised PBMCs. This sequence joins TRBV9 and TRBJ2-2; D may be TRBD2 (5 bases). This clonotype originated in a man under 40 in good health and CMV-seropositive. The CDR3 spells CASGPTNTGELFF. The DNA for the CDR3 is TGTGCGAGCGGTCCTACTAACACCGGGGAGCTGTTTTTT.